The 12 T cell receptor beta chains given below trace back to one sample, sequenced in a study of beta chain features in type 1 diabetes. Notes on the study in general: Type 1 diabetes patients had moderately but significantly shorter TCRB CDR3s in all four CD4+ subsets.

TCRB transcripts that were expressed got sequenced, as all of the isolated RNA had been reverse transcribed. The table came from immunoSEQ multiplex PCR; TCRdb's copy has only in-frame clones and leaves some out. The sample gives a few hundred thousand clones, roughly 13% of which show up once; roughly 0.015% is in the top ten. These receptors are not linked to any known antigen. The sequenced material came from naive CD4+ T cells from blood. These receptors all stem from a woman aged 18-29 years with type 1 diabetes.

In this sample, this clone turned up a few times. The CDR3 sequence is CASSLPRASVNNEQFF. The CDR3 nucleotides read TGTGCCAGCTCCCTCCCCCGGGCTAGCGTAAACAATGAGCAGTTCTTC. The rearrangement uses TRBV18 and TRBJ2-1, with D perhaps TRBD2 (6 bases). V lost 6 bases, J lost 5 bases, and 20 bases lay in between. The CDR3 spans 16 residues. CDR1 and CDR2 (germline): KGHSH, LQKENI.

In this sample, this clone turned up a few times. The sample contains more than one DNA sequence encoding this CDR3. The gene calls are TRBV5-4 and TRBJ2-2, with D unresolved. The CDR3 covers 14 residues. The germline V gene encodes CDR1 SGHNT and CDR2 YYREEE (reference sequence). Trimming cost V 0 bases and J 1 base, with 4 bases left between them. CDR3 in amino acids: CASSLARNTGELFF. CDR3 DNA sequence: TGTGCCAGCAGCTTGGCCAGGAACACCGGGGAGCTGTTTTTT. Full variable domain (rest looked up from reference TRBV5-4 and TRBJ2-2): ETGVTQSPTHLIKTRGQQVTLRCSSQSGHNTVSWYQQALGQGPQFIFQYYREEENGRGNFPPRFSGLQFPNYSSELNVNALELDDSALYLCASSLARNTGELFFGEGSRLTVL.

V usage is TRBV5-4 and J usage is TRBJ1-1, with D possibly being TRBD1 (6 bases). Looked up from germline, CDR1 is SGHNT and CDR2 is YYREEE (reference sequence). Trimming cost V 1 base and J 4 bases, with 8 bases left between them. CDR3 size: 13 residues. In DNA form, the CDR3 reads TGTGCCAGCAGCTTGCAGGGGAGCACTGAAGCTTTCTTT. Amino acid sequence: CASSLQGSTEAFF.

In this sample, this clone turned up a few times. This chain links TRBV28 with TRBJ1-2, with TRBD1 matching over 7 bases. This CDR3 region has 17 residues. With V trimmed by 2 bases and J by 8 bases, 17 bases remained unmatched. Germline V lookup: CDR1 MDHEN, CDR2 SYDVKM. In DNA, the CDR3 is TGTGCCAGCAGTTTAGGGGCAGGGGACCTGGCAGGGGGAGGCTACACCTTC. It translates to CASSLGAGDLAGGGYTF.

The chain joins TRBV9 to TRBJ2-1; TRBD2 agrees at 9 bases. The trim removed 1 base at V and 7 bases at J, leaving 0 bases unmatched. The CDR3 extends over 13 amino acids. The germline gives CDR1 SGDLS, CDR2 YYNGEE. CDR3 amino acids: CASSVLAGNEQFF. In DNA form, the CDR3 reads TGTGCCAGCAGCGTACTAGCGGGAAATGAGCAGTTCTTC.

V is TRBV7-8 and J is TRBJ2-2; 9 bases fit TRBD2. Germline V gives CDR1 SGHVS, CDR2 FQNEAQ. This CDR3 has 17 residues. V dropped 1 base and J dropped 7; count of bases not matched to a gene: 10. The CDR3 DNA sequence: TGTGCCAGCAGCTTAGTACAGCGGCTAGCGGGAAACGGGGAGCTGTTTTTT. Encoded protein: CASSLVQRLAGNGELFF.

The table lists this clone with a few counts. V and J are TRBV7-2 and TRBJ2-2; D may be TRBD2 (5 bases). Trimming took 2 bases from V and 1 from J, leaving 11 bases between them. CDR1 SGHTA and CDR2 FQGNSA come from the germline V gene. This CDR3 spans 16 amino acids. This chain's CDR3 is CASSLNGGGNTGELFF. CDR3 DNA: TGTGCCAGCAGCTTAAATGGCGGAGGGAACACCGGGGAGCTGTTTTTT.

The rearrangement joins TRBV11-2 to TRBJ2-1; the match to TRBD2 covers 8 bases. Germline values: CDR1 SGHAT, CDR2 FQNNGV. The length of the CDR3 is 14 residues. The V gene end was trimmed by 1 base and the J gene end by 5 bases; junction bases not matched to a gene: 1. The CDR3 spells CASSLGREDNEQFF. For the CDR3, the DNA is TGTGCCAGCAGCTTAGGGCGGGAGGACAATGAGCAGTTCTTC. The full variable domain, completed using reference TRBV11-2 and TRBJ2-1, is EAGVAQSPRYKIIEKRQSVAFWCNPISGHATLYWYQQILGQGPKLLIQFQNNGVVDDSQLPKDRFSAERLKGVDSTLKIQPAKLEDSAVYLCASSLGREDNEQFFGPGTRLTVL.

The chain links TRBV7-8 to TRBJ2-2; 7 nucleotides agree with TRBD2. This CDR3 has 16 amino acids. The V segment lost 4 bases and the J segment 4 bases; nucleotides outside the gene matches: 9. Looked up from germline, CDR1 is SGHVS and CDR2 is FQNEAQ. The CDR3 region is CASSSSPLAGTGELFF. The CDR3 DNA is TGTGCCAGCAGCTCCAGCCCCTTAGCGGGCACCGGGGAGCTGTTTTTT.

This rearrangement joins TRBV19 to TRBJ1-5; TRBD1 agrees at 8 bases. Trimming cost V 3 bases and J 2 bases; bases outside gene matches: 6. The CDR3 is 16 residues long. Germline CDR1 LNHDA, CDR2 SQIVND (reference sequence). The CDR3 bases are TGTGCCAGTAGTATCGGACAGGGTTGGGGCAATCAGCCCCAGCATTTT. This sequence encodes CASSIGQGWGNQPQHF.

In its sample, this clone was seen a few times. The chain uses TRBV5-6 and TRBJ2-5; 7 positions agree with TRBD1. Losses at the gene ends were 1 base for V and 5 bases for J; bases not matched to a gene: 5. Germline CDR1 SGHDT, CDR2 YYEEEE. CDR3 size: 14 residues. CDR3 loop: CASSLTGDKETQYF. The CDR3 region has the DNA TGTGCCAGCAGCTTGACAGGGGATAAGGAGACCCAGTACTTC.

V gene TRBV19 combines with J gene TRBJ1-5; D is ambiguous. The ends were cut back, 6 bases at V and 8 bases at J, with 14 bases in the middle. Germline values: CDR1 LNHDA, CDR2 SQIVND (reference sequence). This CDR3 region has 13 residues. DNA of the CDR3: TGTGCCAGTAGACGGGGTGACGGGAAGCCCCAGCATTTT. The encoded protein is CASRRGDGKPQHF.